Presented here are 25 T cell receptor beta chains from one specimen sequenced in a study of vaccination effects on CD4 cells after COVID-19. Libraries were prepared by immunoSEQ multiplex PCR; TCRdb keeps only in-frame clonotypes and omits some of them. The sample lists roughly 64,000 clones; under 85% were seen once. Which antigens these TCRs recognize remains unknown. Researchers isolated CD4+ T cells once about 11 days of culture had elapsed. The source material was CD4+ T cells from PBMCs cultured without peptide, sampled before COVID-19 vaccination. The receptors originated from a human donor who had a prior SARS-CoV-2 infection.

This clone was seen ten or more times. The rearrangement links TRBV7-6 to TRBJ2-6; no clear D gene. Trimming cost V 1 base and J 0 bases, with 7 bases left between them. This CDR3 spans 16 amino acids. CDR1 is SGHVS, CDR2 FNYEAQ, per germline. The DNA of the CDR3 is TGTGCCAGCAGCTTAGGGACGAGCTCTGGGGCCAACGTCCTGACTTTC. Translated: CASSLGTSSGANVLTF.

CDR3 nucleotide sequence: TGTGCCAGCAGCTTAGCGGCAGGCCACTCCTACGAGCAGTACTTC. It yields the protein CASSLAAGHSYEQYF. The chain has TRBV11-2 and TRBJ2-7; D gene ambiguous. The CDR3 loop spans 15 amino acids. V shed 1 base and J shed 0 bases, with 10 bases lying between them. CDR1 is SGHAT, CDR2 FQNNGV, per germline.

V is TRBV15 and J is TRBJ2-1; TRBD2 agrees at 8 bases. The CDR3 has 17 amino acids. V lost 1 base and J lost 0; bases outside the gene matches: 5. Germline V gene lookup returns CDR1 LNHNV and CDR2 YYDKDF (reference sequence). The CDR3 reads CATSRALAESSYNEQFF. The CDR3 nucleotides are TGTGCCACCAGCAGAGCACTAGCGGAAAGCTCCTACAATGAGCAGTTCTTC.

V usage is TRBV2 and J usage is TRBJ1-1; 7 bases align to TRBD1. With V trimmed by 2 bases and J by 7 bases, 7 bases remained unmatched. The germline V gene has CDR1 SNHLY and CDR2 FYNNEI. The CDR3 loop spans 14 amino acids. In nucleotides, the CDR3 is TGTGCCAGCAGTGAATGGCAGGGGGTTGGTGAAGCTTTCTTT. Translation: CASSEWQGVGEAFF.

The chain carries TRBV19 and TRBJ2-7; 7 nucleotides line up with TRBD2. Germline loops: CDR1 LNHDA, CDR2 SQIVND (reference sequence). CDR3 length: 15 amino acids. The J segment lost 1 base and the V segment lost 5 bases, leaving 8 bases of the junction unmatched. CDR3 bases: TGTGCCAGTAGTGCAGGACTAGGAAAATCCTACGAGCAGTACTTC. Its protein product is CASSAGLGKSYEQYF. Combining the CDR3 with reference TRBV19 and TRBJ2-7 gives the whole variable domain DGGITQSPKYLFRKEGQNVTLSCEQNLNHDAMYWYRQDPGQGLRLIYYSQIVNDFQKGDIAEGYSVSREKKESFPLTVTSAQKNPTAFYLCASSAGLGKSYEQYFGPGTRLTVT.

The chain has TRBV2 and TRBJ1-1; maybe TRBD1 (6 bases). The germline V gene encodes CDR1 SNHLY and CDR2 FYNNEI. The CDR3 is made up of 16 amino acids. V was clipped by 7 bases and J by 0 bases, with 18 bases between them. The CDR3 sequence: CASKASGGRMNTEAFF. CDR3 DNA: TGTGCCAGCAAAGCCTCGGGGGGCCGCATGAACACTGAAGCTTTCTTT.

The chain couples TRBV15 to TRBJ2-7; maybe TRBD1 (6 bases). The CDR3 runs 12 residues. Germline V CDR1 and CDR2: LNHNV, YYDKDF (reference sequence). The V end was cut by 5 bases, the J end by 3 bases, with 8 bases between. The CDR3 reads CATSLTGYEQYF. CDR3 nucleotides: TGTGCCACCAGCCTGACAGGCTACGAGCAGTACTTC.

This chain links TRBV6-5 with TRBJ1-2, with a weak D call TRBD1 (6 bases). In germline, CDR1 is MNHEY, CDR2 SVGAGI. The CDR3 is 14 amino acids. V lost 0 bases to trimming and J lost 3 bases, with 8 bases between them. CDR3: CASSYSGGHYGYTF. The CDR3 DNA follows: TGTGCCAGCAGTTACTCGGGGGGGCACTATGGCTACACCTTC.

The chain links TRBV18 to TRBJ2-3; D gene unclear. Germline CDR1 KGHSH, CDR2 LQKENI. This CDR3 has 15 amino acids. V was trimmed by 6 bases and J by 5 bases, leaving 18 bases between them. Here the CDR3 DNA reads TGTGCCAGCTCCTTATTTTTAAGGGCCGGAGATACGCAGTATTTT. Amino acid sequence: CASSLFLRAGDTQYF.

Points on this clone: This CDR3 is also generated by other DNA sequences in the sample. The chain uses TRBV9 and TRBJ1-3; unclear D gene. This CDR3 is built from 15 residues. The V gene lost 0 bases and the J gene lost 0 bases, with 7 bases spanning the gap. CDR1 and CDR2 (germline): SGDLS, YYNGEE. The CDR3 DNA follows: TGTGCCAGCAGCGTAGCTGGACTCTCTGGAAACACCATATATTTT. It translates to CASSVAGLSGNTIYF.

The V call is TRBV18, the J call TRBJ1-1, with D possibly being TRBD1 (6 bases). The CDR3 has 13 amino acids. Germline V lookup: CDR1 KGHSH, CDR2 LQKENI. With 3 bases removed from V and 3 bases from J, the gap between germline ends came to 8 bases. For the CDR3, the DNA is TGTGCCAGCTCACCCTACAGGGACACTGAAGCTTTCTTT. This sequence encodes CASSPYRDTEAFF.

This clone has just one count. V is TRBV28 and J is TRBJ1-3; D is ambiguous. Germline V gene sequence: CDR1 MDHEN, CDR2 SYDVKM. The V gene lost 5 bases and the J gene lost 0 bases, with 11 bases spanning the gap. This CDR3 region has 15 residues. CDR3 region: CASSPPLSSGNTIYF. CDR3 nucleotide sequence: TGTGCCAGCAGTCCACCGTTGAGCTCTGGAAACACCATATATTTT.

The CDR3: CASSKQGAFGNTIYF. CDR3 DNA: TGTGCCAGCAGTAAACAGGGGGCTTTTGGAAACACCATATATTTT. V usage is TRBV2 and J usage is TRBJ1-3; 9 bases map to TRBD1. Looked up from germline, CDR1 is SNHLY and CDR2 is FYNNEI. The J segment lost 3 bases and the V segment lost 5 bases, leaving 5 bases of the junction unmatched. The CDR3 is 15 amino acids. Full variable domain (rest looked up from reference TRBV2 and TRBJ1-3): EPEVTQTPSHQVTQMGQEVILRCVPISNHLYFYWYRQILGQKVEFLVSFYNNEISEKSEIFDDQFSVERPDGSNFTLKIRSTKLEDSAMYFCASSKQGAFGNTIYFGEGSWLTVV.

The chain joins TRBV30 to TRBJ1-3; D is uncertain. The V gene lost 2 bases and the J gene lost 4 bases, with 15 bases spanning the gap. In germline, CDR1 is GTSNPN, CDR2 SVGIG (reference sequence). The CDR3 runs 15 residues. CDR3 amino acids: CAWSSPGLGGNTIYF. The CDR3 DNA is TGTGCCTGGAGTTCCCCCGGGCTCGGGGGAAACACCATATATTTT.

This rearrangement joins TRBV27 to TRBJ2-1; D is unresolved. Trimming stripped 4 bases from V and 7 bases from J, with 14 bases between. There are 14 residues in the CDR3. The germline gives CDR1 MNHEY, CDR2 SMNVEV (reference sequence). The CDR3 DNA reads TGTGCCAGCAGTTGGAAAAGGGCATGGAATGAGCAGTTCTTC. Its translation is CASSWKRAWNEQFF.

The gene calls are TRBV19 and TRBJ1-6; no reliable D call. The CDR3 runs 13 residues. Deletions cut 5 bases from V and 4 bases from J, with 6 bases between. CDR1 LNHDA and CDR2 SQIVND come from the germline V gene (reference sequence). Here the CDR3 reads CASSGEYNSPLHF. The CDR3 nucleotides read TGTGCCAGTAGTGGGGAATATAATTCACCCCTCCACTTT.

This chain joins TRBV27 and TRBJ2-3, with D maybe TRBD2 (6 bases). Per germline, CDR1 MNHEY and CDR2 SMNVEV (reference sequence). The V and J ends lost 3 bases and 6 bases respectively, with 16 bases between them. The CDR3 runs to 15 residues. The CDR3 nucleotides read TGTGCCAGCAGTTTTTACGCCGGGAGCATCGATACGCAGTATTTT. Translated: CASSFYAGSIDTQYF.

V usage is TRBV9 and J usage is TRBJ2-7; a weak D match, TRBD2 (6 bases). The CDR3 has 12 residues. In germline, CDR1 is SGDLS, CDR2 YYNGEE. The V end was cut by 4 bases, the J end by 7 bases, with 12 bases between. In DNA form, the CDR3 reads TGTGCCAGCAGCTCTAGTGGGGGGGAGCAGTACTTC. Amino acid sequence: CASSSSGGEQYF.

The rearrangement links TRBV27 to TRBJ2-1, with 10 nucleotides matching TRBD1. V was clipped by 9 bases and J by 1 base; unmatched bases: 3. The germline CDR1 and CDR2 sequences are MNHEY and SMNVEV (reference sequence). The CDR3 runs 14 residues. The CDR3 DNA is TGTGCCAGTCTGGGACAGGGGTCCTACAATGAGCAGTTCTTC. This translates into CASLGQGSYNEQFF.

This clone was observed a handful of times. The genes are TRBV4-1 and TRBJ2-1; D is unclear. This CDR3 is 17 amino acids long. Deletions cut 4 bases from V and 7 bases from J, with 23 bases between. CDR1 MGHRA and CDR2 YSYEKL come from the germline V gene. This CDR3 is CASSPQDLVYAGNEQFF. In nucleotides, the CDR3 is TGCGCCAGCAGCCCTCAAGATCTAGTCTACGCCGGGAATGAGCAGTTCTTC.

The chain carries TRBV6-1 and TRBJ1-5, with D uncertain. Looked up from germline, CDR1 is MNHNS and CDR2 is SASEGT. CDR3 length: 15 amino acids. The V end was cut by 1 base, the J end by 4 bases, with 11 bases between. Written as DNA, the CDR3 is TGTGCCAGCAGTGAAGGGTCGATAGATAATCAGCCCCAGCATTTT. Residues: CASSEGSIDNQPQHF.

This chain connects TRBV11-2 to TRBJ2-3, with 8 bases that match TRBD2. Germline assignment: CDR1 SGHAT and CDR2 FQNNGV. Trimming took 5 bases from V and 1 from J; bases not matched to a gene: 8. CDR3 length: 16 residues. The CDR3 DNA reads as TGTGCCAGCAGCCCGGCCGGGACTAGAGGCACAGATACGCAGTATTTT. This gives the protein CASSPAGTRGTDTQYF.

The chain joins TRBV7-9 to TRBJ1-4, with 7 bases identical to TRBD1. The CDR3 contains 14 residues. Trimming at V came to 1 base and at J to 7 bases, leaving 3 bases not matched to a gene. Germline V CDR1 and CDR2: SEHNR, FQNEAQ (reference sequence). CDR3 protein: CASSLGDRAEKLFF. CDR3 nucleotide sequence: TGTGCCAGCAGCTTAGGTGACAGGGCTGAAAAACTGTTTTTT. The whole variable domain, remainder taken from reference TRBV7-9 and TRBJ1-4, is DTGVSQNPRHKITKRGQNVTFRCDPISEHNRLYWYRQTLGQGPEFLTYFQNEAQLEKSRLLSDRFSAERPKGSFSTLEIQRTEQGDSAMYLCASSLGDRAEKLFFGSGTQLSVL.

The gene calls are TRBV5-1 and TRBJ2-5, with no clear D. Germline CDR1 and CDR2: SGHRS and YFSETQ. V lost 0 bases to trimming and J lost 1 base, with 10 bases between them. The CDR3 extends over 15 amino acids. DNA for the CDR3: TGCGCCAGCAGCTTGGGGTCAGCTATCCAAGAGACCCAGTACTTC. This gives the protein CASSLGSAIQETQYF.

The chain combines TRBV29-1 with TRBJ1-1; TRBD1 is a possible D gene (6 bases). The CDR3 is 14 amino acids. V gave up 2 bases and J gave up 9 bases, with 19 bases separating them. Germline V gene sequence: CDR1 SQVTM, CDR2 ANQGSEA. This CDR3 is CSVERGGLGLKAFF. The DNA for the CDR3 is TGCAGCGTTGAACGTGGGGGGCTGGGACTGAAAGCTTTCTTT. The complete variable domain, with remaining parts taken from reference TRBV29-1 and TRBJ1-1, reads SAVISQKPSRDICQRGTSLTIQCQVDSQVTMMFWYRQQPGQSLTLIATANQGSEATYESGFVIDKFPISRPNLTFSTLTVSNMSPEDSSIYLCSVERGGLGLKAFFGQGTRLTVV.